This is a list of T cell receptor beta chains from one sample in a study of T cell responses to AZD1222 COVID-19 vaccine. The table came from immunoSEQ multiplex PCR; TCRdb's copy has only in-frame clones and leaves some out. This sample yields tens of thousands of clones, of which about 86% are seen a single time; 7.5% to 8% belongs to the top ten. The sequencing used peripheral blood, collected 28 days after the second AZD1222 dose. These receptors originate from an adult who received the AZD1222 COVID-19 vaccine. CDR3s include the opening cysteine and the closing phenylalanine or tryptophan. Each record gives: V gene, CDR3 length, J gene, D gene, clone size, CDR3 DNA, CDR3 protein. D genes are given only for firm matches. Some rows have no size entry. The others give once, few or many, or a class for an expanded clone.

>TRBV5-1|12|TRBJ2-7|TRBD2|once
TGCGCCAGCAGCTCCGGGGGGGAGCGACGGTACTTC
CASSSGGERRYF
>TRBV5-1|14|TRBJ2-3|.|.
TGCGCCAGCAGTCGATACGGTTACACAGATACGCAGTATTTT
CASSRYGYTDTQYF
>TRBV27|17|TRBJ2-7|TRBD1|.
TGTGCCAGCAGTTTATTAATGCCCGGGACAGGGGGCTACGAGCAGTACTTC
CASSLLMPGTGGYEQYF
>TRBV19|14|TRBJ1-6|.|.
TGTGCCAGTAGTATCGCGACCATAAGTTCACCCCTCCACTTT
CASSIATISSPLHF
>TRBV5-1|15|TRBJ2-1|.|.
TGCGCCAGCAGCTTGGTGGCGGGGACATACAATGAGCAGTTCTTC
CASSLVAGTYNEQFF
>TRBV12-3/TRBV12-4|13|TRBJ1-2|.|.
TGTGCCAGCAGTTTCATGGGGAGCTATGGCTACACCTTC
CASSFMGSYGYTF
>TRBV6-2/TRBV6-3|11|TRBJ2-1|.|.
TGTGCCAGCAGTCGATACAATGAGCAGTTCTTC
CASSRYNEQFF
>TRBV11-2|15|TRBJ2-7|.|few
TGTGCCAGCAGCTTAGATCCGGGCGCCTGGGCCGAGCAGTACTTC
CASSLDPGAWAEQYF
>TRBV6-5|14|TRBJ1-6|.|.
TGTGCCAGCACCAAACCGGGGCCCAATTCACCCCTCCACTTT
CASTKPGPNSPLHF
>TRBV24-1|12|TRBJ1-2|.|.
TGTGCCACCGGGGGTTCGATGGGTGGCTACACCTTC
CATGGSMGGYTF
>TRBV5-1|13|TRBJ2-5|.|.
TGCGCCAGCAGCTCAGGAGGCAGTGAGACCCAGTACTTC
CASSSGGSETQYF
>TRBV9|15|TRBJ1-1|TRBD1|.
TGTGCCAGCAGCCCTAGAGACAGGGGGGGCACTGAAGCTTTCTTT
CASSPRDRGGTEAFF
>TRBV15|14|TRBJ1-3|.|.
TGTGCCACCAGCAGTGGCGCCTCTGGAAACACCATATATTTT
CATSSGASGNTIYF
>TRBV5-1|13|TRBJ2-1|TRBD2|.
TGCGCCAGCCGGGAGGGTGGGGTCAATGAGCAGTTCTTC
CASREGGVNEQFF
>TRBV25-1|12|TRBJ2-3|.|.
TGTGCCAGCATTTCGGGGCCAGATACGCAGTATTTT
CASISGPDTQYF
>TRBV5-4|15|TRBJ2-5|TRBD2|.
TGTGCCAGCAGCTTCGCTAGCGGGAGCAGTGAGACCCAGTACTTC
CASSFASGSSETQYF
>TRBV25-1|15|TRBJ2-2|.|.
TGTGCCAGCAGTTCGGACAGTTCGAACACCGGGGAGCTGTTTTTT
CASSSDSSNTGELFF
>TRBV15|15|TRBJ2-1|.|.
TGTGCCACCAGCAGAGATCAGGGACGGGACAATGAGCAGTTCTTC
CATSRDQGRDNEQFF
>TRBV28|12|TRBJ2-7|.|.
TGTGCCAGCAGTACAGCTACGTACGAGCAGTACTTC
CASSTATYEQYF
>TRBV18|13|TRBJ2-3|.|.
TGTGCCAGCTCCCGTCATACAACAGATACGCAGTATTTT
CASSRHTTDTQYF
>TRBV6-5|15|TRBJ2-2|TRBD2|.
TGTGCCAGCAGTCGAGCGGGGTCGGGCACCGGGGAGCTGTTTTTT
CASSRAGSGTGELFF
>TRBV11-1|14|TRBJ2-7|.|.
TGTGCCAGCAGCTCGGAGTGGGGTTCCTACGAGCAGTACTTC
CASSSEWGSYEQYF
>TRBV2|13|TRBJ1-2|.|.
TGTGCCAGCAGTGACACAGGGCTCTATGGCTACACCTTC
CASSDTGLYGYTF
>TRBV28|15|TRBJ2-7|.|few
TGTGCCAGCAGACTACTCCCGGGACCATTCTACGAGCAGTACTTC
CASRLLPGPFYEQYF
>TRBV28|13|TRBJ1-3|.|.
TGTGCCAGCAGTTCCCAGACATTTCTAACCATATATTTT
CASSSQTFLTIYF
>TRBV30|17|TRBJ2-3|.|.
TGTGCCTGGAGTGGCAAGACGGCCCATGACCCCACAGATACGCAGTATTTT
CAWSGKTAHDPTDTQYF
>TRBV27|15|TRBJ2-5|TRBD2|.
TGTGCCAGCAGTGCCCAGACTAGCGGAGAAGAGACCCAGTACTTC
CASSAQTSGEETQYF
>TRBV28|15|TRBJ2-7|TRBD2|.
TGTGCCAGCAGCATTGCGGGACTAGCGGCCTACGAGCAGTACTTC
CASSIAGLAAYEQYF
>TRBV6-5|14|TRBJ1-2|.|.
TGTGCCAGCGGGACATCGGCGGCGTTCTATGGCTACACCTTC
CASGTSAAFYGYTF
>TRBV5-1|16|TRBJ2-3|TRBD2|.
TGCGCCAGCTCGGAGAGCCTAGCGGGAGTCAGAGATACGCAGTATTTT
CASSESLAGVRDTQYF
>TRBV5-4|16|TRBJ1-4|TRBD1|.
TGTGCCAGCAGCCGGGCGACGGGACAGAGGCATGAAAAACTGTTTTTT
CASSRATGQRHEKLFF
>TRBV3-1/TRBV3-2|14|TRBJ2-3|TRBD1|.
TGTGCCAGCAGTTTTACAGGGGGCCCAGATACGCAGTATTTT
CASSFTGGPDTQYF
>TRBV18|14|TRBJ1-3|.|.
TGTGCCAGCTCACCCGGGACGTCTGGAAACACCATATATTTT
CASSPGTSGNTIYF